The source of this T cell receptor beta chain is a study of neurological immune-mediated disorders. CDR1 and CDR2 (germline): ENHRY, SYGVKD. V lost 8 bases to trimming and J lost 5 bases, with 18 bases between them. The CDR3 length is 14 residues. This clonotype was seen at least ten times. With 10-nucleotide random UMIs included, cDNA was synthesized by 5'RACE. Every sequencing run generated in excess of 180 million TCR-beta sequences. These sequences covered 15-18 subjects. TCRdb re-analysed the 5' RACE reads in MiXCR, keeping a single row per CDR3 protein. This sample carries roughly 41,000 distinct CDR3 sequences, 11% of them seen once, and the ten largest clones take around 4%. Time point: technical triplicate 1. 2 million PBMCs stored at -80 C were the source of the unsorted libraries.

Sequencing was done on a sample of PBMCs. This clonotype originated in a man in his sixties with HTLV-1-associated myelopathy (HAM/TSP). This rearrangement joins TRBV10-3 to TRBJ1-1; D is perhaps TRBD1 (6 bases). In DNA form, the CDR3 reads TGTGCCATCGGCCGCGGGGGCTCAGGGACTGAAGCTTTCTTT. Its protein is CAIGRGGSGTEAFF.